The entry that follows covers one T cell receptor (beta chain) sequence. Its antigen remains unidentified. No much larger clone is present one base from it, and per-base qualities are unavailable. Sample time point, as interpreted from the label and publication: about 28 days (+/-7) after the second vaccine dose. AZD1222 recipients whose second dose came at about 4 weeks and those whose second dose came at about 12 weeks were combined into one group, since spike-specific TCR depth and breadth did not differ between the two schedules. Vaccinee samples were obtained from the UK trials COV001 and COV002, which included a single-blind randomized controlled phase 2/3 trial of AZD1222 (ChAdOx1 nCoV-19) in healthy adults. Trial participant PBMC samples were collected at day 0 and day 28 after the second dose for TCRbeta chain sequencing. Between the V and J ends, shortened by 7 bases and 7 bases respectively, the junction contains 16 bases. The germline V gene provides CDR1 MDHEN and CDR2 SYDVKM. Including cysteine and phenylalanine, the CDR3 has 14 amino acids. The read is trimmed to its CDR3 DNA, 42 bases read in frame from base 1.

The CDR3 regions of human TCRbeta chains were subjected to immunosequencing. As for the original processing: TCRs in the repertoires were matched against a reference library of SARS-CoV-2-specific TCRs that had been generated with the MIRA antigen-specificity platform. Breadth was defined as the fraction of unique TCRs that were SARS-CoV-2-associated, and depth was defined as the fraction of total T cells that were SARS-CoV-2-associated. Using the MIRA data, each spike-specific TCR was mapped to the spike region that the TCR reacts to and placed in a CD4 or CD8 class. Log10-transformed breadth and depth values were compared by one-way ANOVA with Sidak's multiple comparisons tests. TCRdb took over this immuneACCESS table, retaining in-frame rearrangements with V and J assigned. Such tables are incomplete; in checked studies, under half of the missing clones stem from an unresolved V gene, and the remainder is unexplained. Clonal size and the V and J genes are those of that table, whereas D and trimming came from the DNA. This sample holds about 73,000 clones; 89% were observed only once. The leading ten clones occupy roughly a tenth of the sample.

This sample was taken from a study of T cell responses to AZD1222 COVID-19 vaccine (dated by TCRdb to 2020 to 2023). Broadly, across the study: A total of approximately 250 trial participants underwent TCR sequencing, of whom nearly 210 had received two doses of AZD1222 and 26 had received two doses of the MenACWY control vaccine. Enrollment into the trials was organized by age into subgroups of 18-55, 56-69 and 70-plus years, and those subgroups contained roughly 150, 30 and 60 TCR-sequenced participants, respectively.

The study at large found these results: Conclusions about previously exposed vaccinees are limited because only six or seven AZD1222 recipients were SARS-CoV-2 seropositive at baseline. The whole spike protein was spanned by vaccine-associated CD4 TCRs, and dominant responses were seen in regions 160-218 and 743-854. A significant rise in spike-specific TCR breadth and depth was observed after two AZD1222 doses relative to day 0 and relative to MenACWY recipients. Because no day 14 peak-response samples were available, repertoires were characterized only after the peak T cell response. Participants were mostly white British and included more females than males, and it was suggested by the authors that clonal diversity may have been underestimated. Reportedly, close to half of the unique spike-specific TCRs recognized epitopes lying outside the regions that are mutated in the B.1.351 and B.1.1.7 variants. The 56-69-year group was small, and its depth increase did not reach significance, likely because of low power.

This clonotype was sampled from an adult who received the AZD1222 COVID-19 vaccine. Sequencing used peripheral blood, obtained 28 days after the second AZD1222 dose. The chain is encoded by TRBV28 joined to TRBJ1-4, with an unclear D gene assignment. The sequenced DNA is TGTGCCAGCAAGAAAGGGCTCCCGGGTGAAAAACTGTTTTTT. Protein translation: CASKKGLPGEKLFF.